This TCR beta chain emerged from a study of T cells in Graves' hyperthyroidism and ophthalmopathy. This CDR3 is built from 15 residues. V trimming: 7 bases; J trimming: 4 bases; junction bases outside the gene matches: 8. CDR1 MNHEY and CDR2 SMNVEV come from the germline V gene (reference sequence). A note on this clonotype: Its target is not known.

The study left out patients who had uncontrolled infection, other autoimmune disease, pregnancy or lactation. Diagnoses were made from clinical symptoms, serum measures (thyroxine and TRAb), thyroid ultrasound and orbital computed tomography. Study results and limitations: The model anticipated ophthalmopathy a median approximately 6.7 months pre-onset.

Amplification of TCR beta CDR3 regions was performed using RNA transcripts as template. Primed by the HTBI set, a first-round RT-PCR was run on the TCR CDR3. TCRdb passed the multiplex PCR reads through MiXCR, listing each CDR3 protein once. The sample has hundreds of thousands of distinct CDR3 sequences; 14% to 15% are singletons. The rearrangement joins TRBV27 to TRBJ2-2; 8 nucleotides agree with TRBD1. The source material was blood. The receptor's source is a man younger than 30 with Graves' ophthalmopathy. The CDR3 region has the DNA TGTGCCAGCACGGCCGGGACAGGATGCACCGGGGAGCTGTTTTTT. This sequence encodes CASTAGTGCTGELFF.